This TCR beta chain comes out of a study of breast tumors, draining lymph nodes, adjacent tissues (dated by TCRdb to about 2016). For context, the study as a whole: The study compared TCR beta repertoires across tumor, adjacent nontumor tissue and axillary lymph nodes from breast cancer patients. The study was designed to assess the relationships and possible T-cell exchange between tumor, surrounding tissue and draining lymph node repertoires in human breast cancer. What the work shows at the level of the full study, not this receptor alone: The data were considered consistent with the idea that most tumor T cells come from the lymph node and then expand in tumor tissue. In luminal-like breast cancer, tumor and nontumor tissue repertoires resembled each other significantly more than in basal-like breast cancer. T-cell repertoire diversity in tumors was found to be lower than in lymph nodes but higher than in nontumor tissue, and preferential V and J gene usage was observed. The conclusion that tumor T cells originate in lymph nodes was presented as consistent with a hypothesis rather than as directly demonstrated.

The CDR3 runs 14 residues from the cysteine to the phenylalanine. Only CDR3 DNA remains: 42 bases, in frame from the first base. The germline V gene sets CDR1 to SGHTA and CDR2 to FQGNSA. Sequencing was carried out with an Illumina HiSeq 2000. Multiplex PCR amplification was used to build the TCR beta chain libraries. High-throughput sequencing was used to analyze the amplified TCR beta chain products. TCRdb handled the public reads itself, with Q25 trimming in fastp and clone calling in MiXCR, and kept productive beta chains. Rows are combined by CDR3 protein, so each entry shows the most common genes and DNA. The sample contains 66,000 or so distinct CDR3 sequences, around two fifths of them found a single time. Roughly 9.1% of the sample goes to the ten largest clones. Remarks on this clonotype: Its antigen remains unidentified. The junction shows a germline mismatch at one end, possibly a read error.

The chain couples TRBV7-2 to TRBJ1-6; there is no confident call for the D gene. The origin of this receptor is a female donor with breast cancer. Some clones in this sample may be carry-over from other donors' samples. Sequencing was done on a sample of breast tumor tissue. Read as DNA, the sequence is TGTGTCAGCAGCGTGAGCCTACCAGATTCACCCCTCCACTTT. This encodes CVSSVSLPDSPLHF.